The sequence of this TCR beta chain was determined in a study of blood T cell repertoires in COVID-19. Study at large: The United States, Italy and Spain were the sources of the acute and convalescent COVID-19 samples.

Authors' processing steps: Amplifying reference gene primers gave estimates of nucleated cell counts. The data were produced by immunoSEQ multiplex PCR, yet TCRdb's version contains in-frame clones alone and is incomplete. That table is the source of V, J and clone size, and D and trimming were worked out from the DNA. The data show a few hundred thousand clones, approximately 90% seen once. The CDR3 runs to 13 residues. Trimming took off 4 bases at V and 9 bases at J, with 10 bases between the two ends. Germline values: CDR1 MGHDK, CDR2 SYGVNS. The sample taken for sequencing was peripheral blood. V is TRBV25-1 and J is TRBJ1-6; D gene unclear. The TCR originated in a woman in her thirties or forties with acute or convalescent COVID-19. The CDR3 is CASSATEVSPLHF. The CDR3 DNA is TGTGCCAGCAGTGCCACCGAGGTTTCACCCCTCCACTTT.